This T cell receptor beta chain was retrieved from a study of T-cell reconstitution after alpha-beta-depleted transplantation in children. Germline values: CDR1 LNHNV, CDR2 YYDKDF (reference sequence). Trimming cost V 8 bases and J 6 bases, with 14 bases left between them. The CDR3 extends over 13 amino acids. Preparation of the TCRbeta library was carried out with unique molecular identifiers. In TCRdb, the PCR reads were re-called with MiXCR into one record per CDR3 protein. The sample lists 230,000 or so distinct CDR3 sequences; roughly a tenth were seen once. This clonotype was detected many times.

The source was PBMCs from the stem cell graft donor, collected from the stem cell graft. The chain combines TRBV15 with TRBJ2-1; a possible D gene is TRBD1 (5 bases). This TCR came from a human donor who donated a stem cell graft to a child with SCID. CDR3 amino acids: CATGHLRSNEQFF. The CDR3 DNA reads TGTGCCACCGGACACTTGAGGTCCAATGAGCAGTTCTTC.